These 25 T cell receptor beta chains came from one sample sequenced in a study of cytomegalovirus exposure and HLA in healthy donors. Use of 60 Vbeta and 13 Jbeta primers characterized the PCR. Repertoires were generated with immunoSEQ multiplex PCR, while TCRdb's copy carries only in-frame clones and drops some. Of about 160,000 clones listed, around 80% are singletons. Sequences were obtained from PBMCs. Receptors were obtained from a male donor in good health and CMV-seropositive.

The CDR3 DNA reads as TGTGCCTGGAGTGTCCTAGCCGACCCCTACGAGCAGTACTTC. This sequence encodes CAWSVLADPYEQYF. The genes are TRBV30 and TRBJ2-7; possibly TRBD2 for D (5 bases). V lost 0 bases, J lost 2 bases, and 11 bases lay in between. This CDR3 region has 14 residues. Germline CDR1 GTSNPN, CDR2 SVGIG (reference sequence).

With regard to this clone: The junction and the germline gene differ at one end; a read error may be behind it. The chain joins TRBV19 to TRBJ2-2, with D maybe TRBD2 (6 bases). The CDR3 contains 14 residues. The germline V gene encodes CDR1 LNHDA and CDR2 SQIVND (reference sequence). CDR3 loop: CASIDTPNTGGLFF. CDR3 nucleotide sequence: TGTGCCAGCATTGACACACCGAACACCGGGGGGCTGTTTTTT.

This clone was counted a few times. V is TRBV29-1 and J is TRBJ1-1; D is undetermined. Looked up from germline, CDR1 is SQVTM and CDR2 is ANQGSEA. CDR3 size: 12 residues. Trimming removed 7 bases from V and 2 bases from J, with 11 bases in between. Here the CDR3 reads CSAWRLNTEAFF. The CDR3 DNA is TGCAGCGCCTGGAGGCTAAACACTGAAGCTTTCTTT.

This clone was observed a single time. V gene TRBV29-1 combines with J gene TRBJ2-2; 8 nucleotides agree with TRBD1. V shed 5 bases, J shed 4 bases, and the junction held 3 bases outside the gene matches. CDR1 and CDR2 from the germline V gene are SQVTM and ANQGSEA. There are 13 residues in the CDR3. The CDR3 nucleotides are TGCAGCGTTACGGACAGGGTCACCGGGGAGCTGTTTTTT. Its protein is CSVTDRVTGELFF.

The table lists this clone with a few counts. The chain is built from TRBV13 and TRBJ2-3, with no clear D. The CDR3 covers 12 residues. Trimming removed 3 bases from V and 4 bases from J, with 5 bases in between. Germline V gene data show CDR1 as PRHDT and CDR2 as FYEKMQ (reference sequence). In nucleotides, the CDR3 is TGTGCCAGCAGCTTGAGGCCAGATACGCAGTATTTT. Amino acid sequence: CASSLRPDTQYF.

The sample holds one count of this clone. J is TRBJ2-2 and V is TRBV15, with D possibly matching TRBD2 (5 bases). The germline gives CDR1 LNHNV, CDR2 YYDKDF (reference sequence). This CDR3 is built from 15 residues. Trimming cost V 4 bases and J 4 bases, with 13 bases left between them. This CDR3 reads CATSKGSRGTGELFF. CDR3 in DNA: TGTGCCACCAGCAAAGGATCCCGGGGCACCGGGGAGCTGTTTTTT.

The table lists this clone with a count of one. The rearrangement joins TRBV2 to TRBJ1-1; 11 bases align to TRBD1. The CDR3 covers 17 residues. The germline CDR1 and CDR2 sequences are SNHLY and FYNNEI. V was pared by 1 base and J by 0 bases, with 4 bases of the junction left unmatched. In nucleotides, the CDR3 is TGTGCCAGCAGTGAAGGGACAGGGGGCGGCATGAACACTGAAGCTTTCTTT. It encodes CASSEGTGGGMNTEAFF.

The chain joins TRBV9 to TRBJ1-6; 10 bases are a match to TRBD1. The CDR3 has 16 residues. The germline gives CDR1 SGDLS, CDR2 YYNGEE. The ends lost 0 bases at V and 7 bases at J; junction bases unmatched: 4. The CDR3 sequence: CASSVGEGQGNSPLHF. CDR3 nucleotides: TGTGCCAGCAGCGTAGGGGAGGGACAGGGGAATTCACCCCTCCACTTT.

CDR3 sequence reads: CASGLVDSRFNQPQHF. CDR3 DNA: TGTGCTAGTGGTTTGGTGGACAGTCGATTCAATCAGCCCCAGCATTTT. V gene TRBV12-5 combines with J gene TRBJ1-5; D perhaps matches TRBD1 (6 bases). The CDR3 spans 16 residues. V gave up 0 bases and J gave up 3 bases, with 12 bases separating them. Looked up from germline, CDR1 is LGHNT and CDR2 is FRNRAP.

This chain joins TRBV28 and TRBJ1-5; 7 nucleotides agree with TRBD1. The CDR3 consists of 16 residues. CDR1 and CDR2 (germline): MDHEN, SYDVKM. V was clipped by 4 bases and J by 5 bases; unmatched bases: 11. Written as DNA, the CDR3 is TGTGCCAGCAGTTCTCAGACAGGGAATGGGGATCAGCCCCAGCATTTT. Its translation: CASSSQTGNGDQPQHF.

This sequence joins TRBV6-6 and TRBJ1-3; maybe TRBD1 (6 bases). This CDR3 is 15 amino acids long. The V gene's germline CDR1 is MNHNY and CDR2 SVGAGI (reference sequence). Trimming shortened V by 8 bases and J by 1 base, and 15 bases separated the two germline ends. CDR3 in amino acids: CASAYRVGSGNTIYF. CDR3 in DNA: TGTGCCAGCGCATACAGGGTAGGGTCTGGAAACACCATATATTTT.

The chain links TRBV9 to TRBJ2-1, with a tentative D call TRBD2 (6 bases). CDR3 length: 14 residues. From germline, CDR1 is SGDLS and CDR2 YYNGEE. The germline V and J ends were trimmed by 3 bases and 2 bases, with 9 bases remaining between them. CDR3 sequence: CASSERGTYNEQFF. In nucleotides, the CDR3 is TGTGCCAGCAGCGAACGGGGGACCTACAATGAGCAGTTCTTC.

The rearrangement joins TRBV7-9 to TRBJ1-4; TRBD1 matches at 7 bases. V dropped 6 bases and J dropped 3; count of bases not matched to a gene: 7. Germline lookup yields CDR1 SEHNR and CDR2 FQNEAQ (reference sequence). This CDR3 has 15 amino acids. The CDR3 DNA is TGTGCCAGCAGACCACAGGGGTGGGCTAATGAAAAACTGTTTTTT. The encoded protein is CASRPQGWANEKLFF.

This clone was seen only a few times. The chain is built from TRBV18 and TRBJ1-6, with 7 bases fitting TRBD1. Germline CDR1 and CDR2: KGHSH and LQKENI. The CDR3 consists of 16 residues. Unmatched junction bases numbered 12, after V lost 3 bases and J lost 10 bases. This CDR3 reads CASSPFDRDGGSPLHF. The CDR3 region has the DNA TGTGCCAGCTCACCGTTTGACAGGGATGGTGGGTCACCCCTCCACTTT.

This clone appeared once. CDR3 DNA sequence: TGTGCTAGTGGGATCCGGGACAGGTCCTACGAGCAGTACTTC. It is translated as CASGIRDRSYEQYF. The V and J genes are TRBV12-5 and TRBJ2-5; 8 bases are a match to TRBD1. With the DNA end fitting TRBJ2-7 better, the J assignment may be wrong. The CDR3 is made up of 14 amino acids. The germline gives CDR1 LGHNT, CDR2 FRNRAP.

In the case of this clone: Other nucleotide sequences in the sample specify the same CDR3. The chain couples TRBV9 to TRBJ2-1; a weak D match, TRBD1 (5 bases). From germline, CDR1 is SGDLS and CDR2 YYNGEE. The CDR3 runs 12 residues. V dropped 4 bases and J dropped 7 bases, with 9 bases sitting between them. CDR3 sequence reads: CASSPRDNEQFF. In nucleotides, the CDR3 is TGTGCCAGCAGCCCCAGGGATAATGAGCAGTTCTTC.

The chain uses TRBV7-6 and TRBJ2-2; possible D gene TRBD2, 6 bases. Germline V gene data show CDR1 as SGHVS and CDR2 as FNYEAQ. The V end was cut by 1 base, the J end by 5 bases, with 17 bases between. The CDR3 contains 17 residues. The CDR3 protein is CASSLDPVGGATGELFF. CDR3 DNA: TGTGCCAGCAGCTTAGACCCGGTCGGGGGAGCGACCGGGGAGCTGTTTTTT.

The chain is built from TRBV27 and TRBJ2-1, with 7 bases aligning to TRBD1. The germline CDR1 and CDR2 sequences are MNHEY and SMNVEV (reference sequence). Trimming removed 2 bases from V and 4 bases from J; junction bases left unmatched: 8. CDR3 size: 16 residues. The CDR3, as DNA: TGTGCCAGCAGTTTACCAGGGGGAAGGGGTTACAATGAGCAGTTCTTC. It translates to CASSLPGGRGYNEQFF.

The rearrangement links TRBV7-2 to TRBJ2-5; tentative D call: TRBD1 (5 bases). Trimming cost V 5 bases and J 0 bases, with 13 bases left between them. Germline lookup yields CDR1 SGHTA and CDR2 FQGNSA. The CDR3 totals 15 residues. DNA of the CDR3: TGTGCCAGCAGCCAGGGCGGTCGGAACCAAGAGACCCAGTACTTC. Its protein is CASSQGGRNQETQYF.

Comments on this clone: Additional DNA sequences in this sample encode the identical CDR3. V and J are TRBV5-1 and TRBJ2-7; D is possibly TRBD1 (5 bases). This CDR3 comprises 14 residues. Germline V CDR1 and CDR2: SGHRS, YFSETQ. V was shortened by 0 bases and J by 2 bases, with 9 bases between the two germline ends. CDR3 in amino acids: CASSLGAGTYEQYF. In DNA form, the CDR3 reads TGCGCCAGCAGCTTGGGGGCAGGGACCTACGAGCAGTACTTC.

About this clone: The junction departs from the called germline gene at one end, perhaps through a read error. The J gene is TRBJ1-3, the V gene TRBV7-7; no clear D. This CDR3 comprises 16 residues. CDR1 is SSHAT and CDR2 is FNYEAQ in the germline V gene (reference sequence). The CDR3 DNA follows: TGTGCTAGCAGCCCCACAGTTGAGAGAGCTGGAAACACCATATATTTT. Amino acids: CASSPTVERAGNTIYF.

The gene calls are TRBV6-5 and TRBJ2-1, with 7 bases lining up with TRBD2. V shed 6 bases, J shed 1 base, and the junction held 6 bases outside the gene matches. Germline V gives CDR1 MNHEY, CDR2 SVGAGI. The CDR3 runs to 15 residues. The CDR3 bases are TGTGCCAGCAGGGCTGGCGGGAGTTCCTACAATGAGCAGTTCTTC. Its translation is CASRAGGSSYNEQFF.

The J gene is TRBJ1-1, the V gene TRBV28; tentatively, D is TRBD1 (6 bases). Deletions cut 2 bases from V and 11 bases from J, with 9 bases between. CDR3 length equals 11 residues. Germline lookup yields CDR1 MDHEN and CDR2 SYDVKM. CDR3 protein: CASSLQGPAFF. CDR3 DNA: TGTGCCAGCAGTTTACAGGGGCCCGCTTTCTTT.

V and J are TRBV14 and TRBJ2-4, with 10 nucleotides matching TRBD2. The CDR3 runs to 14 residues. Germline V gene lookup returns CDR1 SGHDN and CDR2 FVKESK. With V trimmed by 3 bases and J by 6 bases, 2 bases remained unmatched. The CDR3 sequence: CASSQSSGRNIQYF. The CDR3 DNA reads TGTGCCAGCAGCCAGTCTAGCGGGAGAAACATTCAGTACTTC.

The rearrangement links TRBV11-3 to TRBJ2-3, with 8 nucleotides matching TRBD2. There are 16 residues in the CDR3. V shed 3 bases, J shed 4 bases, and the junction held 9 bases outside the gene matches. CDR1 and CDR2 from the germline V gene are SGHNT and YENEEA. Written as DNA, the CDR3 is TGTGCCAGCAGCTTGCTCTCGGGGGGGGCGGCAGATACGCAGTATTTT. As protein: CASSLLSGGAADTQYF.